Given below is one T cell receptor beta chain in context. This entry comes from a study of T cell changes during pregnancy in multiple sclerosis. Assay used: immunoSEQ multiplex PCR; TCRdb lists only in-frame clones, some missing. The sample consists of tens of thousands of clones, 94% of them appearing once. Germline loops: CDR1 SGHAT, CDR2 FQNNGV. Deletions cut 4 bases from V and 6 bases from J, with 17 bases between. The CDR3 loop spans 15 amino acids. This specimen consisted of CD4+ T cells from peripheral blood mononuclear cells, obtained in the first trimester of pregnancy. This sequence was found in a female donor with multiple sclerosis, enrolled in a pregnancy study. The gene calls are TRBV11-2 and TRBJ2-3; D is possibly TRBD2 (5 bases). The CDR3 DNA is TGTGCCAGCAGCTCACGGACTCCTTCAGCGGATACGCAGTATTTT. This codes for CASSSRTPSADTQYF.